The rows below give T cell receptor beta chains drawn from one sample of a study of blood T cell repertoires in COVID-19. Profiling relied on immunoSEQ multiplex PCR, and the TCRdb table lists in-frame clones only, not all of them. The data hold roughly 70,000 clones, with 60% to 80% observed a single time. The specimen sequenced was peripheral blood. These receptors all come from an older man with COVID-19, enrolled during active disease. Each CDR3 is given without its conserved first and last residue.

length	V	J	CDR3
13	TRBV14	TRBJ1-1	ASSQAPGGYPEAF
9	TRBV29-1	TRBJ2-1	SATSANEQF
11	TRBV30	TRBJ1-5	AWSTGLDQPQH
13	TRBV18	TRBJ1-1	ASSPQGTGRPLAF
13	TRBV7-9	TRBJ1-3	ASSPTRASGNTIY
17	TRBV5-6	TRBJ2-1	ASSLVASGLARSYNEQF
14	TRBV7-8	TRBJ2-1	ASSLMGVVSYNEQF
13	TRBV7-2	TRBJ1-1	ASSFHGTGSTEAF
13	TRBV6-5	TRBJ1-2	ASSYTPTGGYGYT
13	TRBV6-2/TRBV6-3	TRBJ2-7	ASSYPPGGVYEQY
11	TRBV12-3/TRBV12-4	TRBJ2-1	ASRWTSFNEQF
15	TRBV10-1	TRBJ1-5	ASSESEQGYSNQPQH
17	TRBV7-8	TRBJ2-1	ASSASRTSGRLPYNEQF
11	TRBV7-3	TRBJ1-2	ASSFGTGRGYT
14	TRBV2	TRBJ2-1	ASKYRIIAGDNEQF
16	TRBV19	TRBJ2-1	ASSKGASGWSSYNEQF
13	TRBV18	TRBJ2-1	ASSQGLAGGNEQF
13	TRBV10-2	TRBJ2-7	ASSESLAGPREQY
11	TRBV4-3	TRBJ1-2	ASSLTDGYGYT
13	TRBV7-2	TRBJ2-7	ASSPGIWQAYEQY
13	TRBV2	TRBJ2-7	ASSFPSGRRVEQY
12	TRBV5-5	TRBJ1-2	ASSLDRSNYGYT
16	TRBV6-2/TRBV6-3	TRBJ2-3	ASSFRGLAGGPINTQY
13	TRBV7-8	TRBJ1-2	ASSLGLQDIDGYT
16	TRBV5-6	TRBJ2-1	ASSLTSGLLSGYNEQF
14	TRBV5-6	TRBJ1-5	ASSLFGGGGNQPQH
17	TRBV19	TRBJ2-6	ASSRGRGSMRTGANVLT
15	TRBV2	TRBJ2-2	ASRSQGAPGVAGELF
11	TRBV11-2	TRBJ1-2	ASSSGTAYGYT
15	TRBV4-3	TRBJ1-2	ASSQDGGRGQRYGYT
15	TRBV19	TRBJ2-7	ASSRKAGTSAAYEQY
15	TRBV27	TRBJ2-7	ASSFLSGTGLSYEQY
14	TRBV6-6	TRBJ2-1	ASSYPTSGRGGEQF
12	TRBV24-1	TRBJ1-5	ATSDSGGSGAQH
17	TRBV28	TRBJ1-6	ASSARDRLGSSYNSPLH
14	TRBV7-3	TRBJ2-1	ASSLTSSGRVNEQF
13	TRBV7-2	TRBJ2-1	ASSSLAGGPGEQF
13	TRBV2	TRBJ1-2	ASTSGQGSYEGYT
13	TRBV27	TRBJ1-5	ASSLSRQGHQPQH
13	TRBV30	TRBJ2-1	AWSVPGTVYNEQF
11	TRBV9	.	ASSVEPLSEQY
12	TRBV28	TRBJ2-7	ATVGQGASYEQY
13	TRBV5-1	TRBJ2-7	ASSFDGRAGYEQY
10	TRBV10-3	TRBJ2-7	AIRGTSDEQY
13	TRBV28	TRBJ2-2	ASTPGAANTGELF
9	TRBV6-5	TRBJ1-1	ACGTVIEAF
11	TRBV14	TRBJ1-5	ASSQTGNQPQH
15	TRBV5-4	TRBJ1-1	ASSLFGDTRLNTEAF
13	TRBV27	TRBJ2-2	ASSFGTSGTGELF
14	TRBV19	TRBJ1-2	ASSSRILGENYGYT
13	TRBV13	TRBJ2-7	ASSQGLAGVREQY
12	TRBV19	TRBJ2-7	ASSMKTSSYEQY